Listed below are T cell receptor beta chains from one sample, sequenced in a study of monozygotic twins with cystic fibrosis. The method was immunoSEQ multiplex PCR; TCRdb's version includes in-frame clones alone and lacks a portion of them. Of 25,000 or so clones in the sample, 90% were seen once. What was sequenced was blood. These receptor sequences come from a girl aged 2-9 years with cystic fibrosis. Both conserved end residues are part of each CDR3. A D gene is named only where the DNA matches it firmly. Clone sizes are given selectively: once, few, many, or a class where the clone is expanded.

clone size: -; V gene: TRBV6-1; J gene: TRBJ2-2; D gene: -; CDR3 DNA: TGTGCCAGCAGGCTGGCGAAGGCTGCCGGGGAGCTGTTTTTT; CDR3 protein: CASRLAKAAGELFF
clone size: -; V gene: TRBV5-1; J gene: TRBJ2-3; D gene: TRBD2; CDR3 DNA: TGCGCCAGCAGCTCTGGACTAGCGCAGTATTTT; CDR3 protein: CASSSGLAQYF
clone size: -; V gene: TRBV6-1; J gene: TRBJ1-1; D gene: -; CDR3 DNA: TGTGCCAGCAGTGAACTCAGGGCGAACACTGAAGCTTTCTTT; CDR3 protein: CASSELRANTEAFF
clone size: -; V gene: TRBV5-1; J gene: TRBJ2-1; D gene: TRBD2; CDR3 DNA: TGCGCCAGCAGCTTTGTGGCGGCGGGGGGGCCGTATAATGAGCAGTTCTTC; CDR3 protein: CASSFVAAGGPYNEQFF
clone size: -; V gene: TRBV13; J gene: TRBJ1-6; D gene: -; CDR3 DNA: TGTGCCAGCAGCGCCTACTTCAGCTCCTATAATTCACCCCTCCACTTT; CDR3 protein: CASSAYFSSYNSPLHF
clone size: -; V gene: TRBV6-6; J gene: TRBJ2-7; D gene: TRBD1; CDR3 DNA: TGTGCCAGCAGTTACTCCGGGACAGGAGGCTACGAGCAGTACTTC; CDR3 protein: CASSYSGTGGYEQYF
clone size: -; V gene: TRBV5-1; J gene: TRBJ2-1; D gene: TRBD2; CDR3 DNA: TGCGCCAGCAGCTTCAAGGGACTAGCGGGGGTGAGGGAGCAGTTCTTC; CDR3 protein: CASSFKGLAGVREQFF
clone size: -; V gene: TRBV27; J gene: TRBJ2-1; D gene: TRBD2; CDR3 DNA: TGTGCCAGCAGTTCAAACTTAGGACTAGCCGTCAATGAGCAGTTCTTC; CDR3 protein: CASSSNLGLAVNEQFF
clone size: -; V gene: TRBV10-3; J gene: TRBJ2-3; D gene: TRBD2; CDR3 DNA: TGTGCCATCAGTGAGTCATGGGGACTAGCGGGGACCTGGGGAGATACGCAGTATTTT; CDR3 protein: CAISESWGLAGTWGDTQYF
clone size: -; V gene: TRBV9; J gene: TRBJ2-7; D gene: -; CDR3 DNA: TGTGCCAGCAGCGTAGCCAGACACTCCTACGAGCAGTACTTC; CDR3 protein: CASSVARHSYEQYF
clone size: -; V gene: TRBV2; J gene: TRBJ1-3; D gene: TRBD1; CDR3 DNA: TGTGCCAGCACACGGGACAGGGTGGACTACACCATATATTTT; CDR3 protein: CASTRDRVDYTIYF
clone size: -; V gene: TRBV27; J gene: TRBJ1-6; D gene: TRBD1; CDR3 DNA: TGTGCCAGCAGTTTATGGGGACAGGGTACCTATAATTCACCCCTCCACTTT; CDR3 protein: CASSLWGQGTYNSPLHF
clone size: -; V gene: TRBV6-5; J gene: TRBJ2-3; D gene: -; CDR3 DNA: TGTGCCAGCAGATGGGACCCTAGCACAGATACGCAGTATTTT; CDR3 protein: CASRWDPSTDTQYF
clone size: -; V gene: TRBV7-9; J gene: TRBJ1-2; D gene: TRBD1; CDR3 DNA: TGTGCCAGCAGCTTATCGGGACAGGGGATGGTCTCCACCTTC; CDR3 protein: CASSLSGQGMVSTF
clone size: -; V gene: TRBV2; J gene: TRBJ2-5; D gene: TRBD2; CDR3 DNA: TGTGCCAGCAGTGTCGGACTAGCGGGGGAAGAGACCCAGTACTTC; CDR3 protein: CASSVGLAGEETQYF
clone size: -; V gene: TRBV29-1; J gene: TRBJ2-1; D gene: TRBD1; CDR3 DNA: TGCAGCGCCCGTACCATGGGACAGGTCAATGAGCAGTTCTTC; CDR3 protein: CSARTMGQVNEQFF
clone size: -; V gene: TRBV5-4; J gene: TRBJ2-7; D gene: -; CDR3 DNA: TGTGCCAGCAGCTTGAAGGGGACCTACGAGCAGTACTTC; CDR3 protein: CASSLKGTYEQYF
clone size: once; V gene: TRBV6-1; J gene: TRBJ2-2; D gene: TRBD2; CDR3 DNA: TGTGCCAGCATTCCTAGCGGGGGAAACACCGGGGAGCTGTTTTTT; CDR3 protein: CASIPSGGNTGELFF
clone size: -; V gene: TRBV29-1; J gene: TRBJ2-7; D gene: TRBD1; CDR3 DNA: TGCAGCGTTGAATTAAGACAGGGGGGCTACGAGCAGTACTTC; CDR3 protein: CSVELRQGGYEQYF
clone size: -; V gene: TRBV10-3; J gene: TRBJ1-3; D gene: -; CDR3 DNA: TGTGCCATCGGTGTGAGCTCTGGAAACACCATATATTTT; CDR3 protein: CAIGVSSGNTIYF
clone size: once; V gene: TRBV9; J gene: TRBJ2-5; D gene: -; CDR3 DNA: TGTGCCAGCAGCGTAGTGGGGACACTCCAAGAGACCCAGTACTTC; CDR3 protein: CASSVVGTLQETQYF
clone size: -; V gene: TRBV7-2; J gene: TRBJ1-4; D gene: TRBD1; CDR3 DNA: TGTGCCAGCAGAAAGTCGGGACAGCCTTTGGAAAAACTGTTTTTT; CDR3 protein: CASRKSGQPLEKLFF
clone size: -; V gene: TRBV7-8; J gene: TRBJ2-7; D gene: -; CDR3 DNA: TGTGCCAGCAGCTTAGGGGGCCCTTCCTACGAGCAGTACTTC; CDR3 protein: CASSLGGPSYEQYF
clone size: -; V gene: TRBV6-6; J gene: TRBJ1-2; D gene: -; CDR3 DNA: TGTGCCAGCAGTTACTTTCAGGAAGGCGCTGGCTACACCTTC; CDR3 protein: CASSYFQEGAGYTF
clone size: -; V gene: TRBV5-6; J gene: TRBJ1-6; D gene: -; CDR3 DNA: TGTGCCAGCAGCTTGCGGCCAACCGGGAGTTGGGCCCTCCACTTT; CDR3 protein: CASSLRPTGSWALHF
clone size: -; V gene: TRBV5-6; J gene: TRBJ1-4; D gene: -; CDR3 DNA: TGTGCCAGCAGCTTGGAGGACAATGAAAAACTGTTTTTT; CDR3 protein: CASSLEDNEKLFF
clone size: -; V gene: TRBV6-5; J gene: TRBJ2-5; D gene: -; CDR3 DNA: TGTGCCAGCAGTTACGCCCGTAAGGGTTCCATCGAGACCCAGTACTTC; CDR3 protein: CASSYARKGSIETQYF
clone size: -; V gene: TRBV7-2; J gene: TRBJ1-2; D gene: -; CDR3 DNA: TGTGCCAGCCTTAATCCGGGGGTTCCGAACTATGGCTACACCTTC; CDR3 protein: CASLNPGVPNYGYTF
clone size: -; V gene: TRBV2; J gene: TRBJ1-1; D gene: -; CDR3 DNA: TGTGCCAGCCGGGGGGGCCTGGGGTGGCCTGAAGCTTTCTTT; CDR3 protein: CASRGGLGWPEAFF
clone size: -; V gene: TRBV9; J gene: TRBJ1-2; D gene: TRBD1; CDR3 DNA: TGTGCCAGCAGCGCCGGGAGGTACAGGGGCTTCTATGGCTACACCTTC; CDR3 protein: CASSAGRYRGFYGYTF
clone size: -; V gene: TRBV15; J gene: TRBJ1-2; D gene: TRBD1; CDR3 DNA: TGTGCCACCAGCAAAAAGACAGGGGGCAACTATGGCTACACCTTC; CDR3 protein: CATSKKTGGNYGYTF
clone size: -; V gene: TRBV6-4; J gene: TRBJ2-1; D gene: TRBD2; CDR3 DNA: TGTGCCAGCAGTGACTTAGCGGGGGGCGGTGAGCAGTTCTTC; CDR3 protein: CASSDLAGGGEQFF
clone size: once; V gene: TRBV7-2; J gene: TRBJ2-7; D gene: TRBD1; CDR3 DNA: TGTGCCAGCAGCTTAGCGCTTGGACAGGGGGCGGGCGAGCAGTACTTC; CDR3 protein: CASSLALGQGAGEQYF
clone size: -; V gene: TRBV5-4; J gene: TRBJ2-4; D gene: -; CDR3 DNA: TGTGCCAGCAGCCGGGGGCCGGGGGGCGAGCTGCAAAACATTCAGTACTTC; CDR3 protein: CASSRGPGGELQNIQYF
clone size: once; V gene: TRBV2; J gene: TRBJ1-1; D gene: -; CDR3 DNA: TGTGCCAGCAGGCAGTCAGGGTTGGGGGACACTGAAGCTTTCTTT; CDR3 protein: CASRQSGLGDTEAFF
clone size: -; V gene: TRBV19; J gene: TRBJ1-1; D gene: -; CDR3 DNA: TGTGCCAGTAGTATAGTTCGGGGAAGTTTGAGGACTGAAGCTTTCTTT; CDR3 protein: CASSIVRGSLRTEAFF
clone size: -; V gene: TRBV30; J gene: TRBJ2-2; D gene: -; CDR3 DNA: TGTGCCTGGAGTGTGAGCGTCACCGGGGAGCTGTTTTTT; CDR3 protein: CAWSVSVTGELFF
clone size: -; V gene: TRBV6-6; J gene: TRBJ2-7; D gene: -; CDR3 DNA: TGTGCCAGCAGTTACTCGGACAACTCCTACGAGCAGTACTTC; CDR3 protein: CASSYSDNSYEQYF
clone size: -; V gene: TRBV5-6; J gene: TRBJ2-3; D gene: -; CDR3 DNA: TGTGCCAGCAGCCGAAACGACAGGGACTTAGTCACAGATACGCAGTATTTT; CDR3 protein: CASSRNDRDLVTDTQYF
clone size: -; V gene: TRBV7-2; J gene: TRBJ2-2; D gene: -; CDR3 DNA: TGTGCCAGCAGCTTAAAGGGTACGAACACCGGGGAGCTGTTTTTT; CDR3 protein: CASSLKGTNTGELFF
clone size: -; V gene: TRBV29-1; J gene: TRBJ2-7; D gene: TRBD1; CDR3 DNA: TGCAGCGTTGGAGGCAGGGGGCTGGACGGGGAGCAGTACTTC; CDR3 protein: CSVGGRGLDGEQYF
clone size: -; V gene: TRBV9; J gene: TRBJ2-5; D gene: -; CDR3 DNA: TGTGCCAGCAGCGTAGAGGGGGGAGAGACCCAGTACTTC; CDR3 protein: CASSVEGGETQYF
clone size: -; V gene: TRBV6-1; J gene: TRBJ2-7; D gene: -; CDR3 DNA: TGTGCCAGTTTCGGCCCACTAAATTCTTACGAGCAGTACTTC; CDR3 protein: CASFGPLNSYEQYF
clone size: -; V gene: TRBV7-8; J gene: TRBJ2-1; D gene: -; CDR3 DNA: TGTGCCAGCAGCTCGAGTCCCTCAAAGGCTGGCGGCTATGAGCAGTTCTTC; CDR3 protein: CASSSSPSKAGGYEQFF
clone size: -; V gene: TRBV2; J gene: TRBJ2-1; D gene: TRBD1; CDR3 DNA: TGTGCCAGCAGGGGACAGGGGGCCTACAATGAGCAGTTCTTC; CDR3 protein: CASRGQGAYNEQFF
clone size: once; V gene: TRBV13; J gene: TRBJ1-1; D gene: -; CDR3 DNA: TGTGCCAGCAGGCGACAGGTTAACCGACACACTGAAGCTTTCTTT; CDR3 protein: CASRRQVNRHTEAFF
clone size: -; V gene: TRBV9; J gene: TRBJ2-3; D gene: -; CDR3 DNA: TGTGCCAGCAGCTTAACAGATACGCAGTATTTT; CDR3 protein: CASSLTDTQYF
clone size: -; V gene: TRBV27; J gene: TRBJ2-3; D gene: -; CDR3 DNA: TGTGCCAGCGGCCTTTGGGAGTCCACAGATACGCAGTATTTT; CDR3 protein: CASGLWESTDTQYF
clone size: few; V gene: TRBV5-4; J gene: TRBJ1-2; D gene: -; CDR3 DNA: TGTGCCAGCAGCTTGACGGCAGGGACTAACTATGGCTACACCTTC; CDR3 protein: CASSLTAGTNYGYTF
clone size: -; V gene: TRBV27; J gene: TRBJ1-1; D gene: -; CDR3 DNA: TGTGCCAGCAGCCGCAACACTGGAGGGGGGGAGGCTTTCTTT; CDR3 protein: CASSRNTGGGEAFF
clone size: -; V gene: TRBV7-2; J gene: TRBJ2-2; D gene: TRBD2; CDR3 DNA: TGTGCCAGCAGCTTTGTTAGCGGGGGGGCGAACACCGGGGAGCTGTTTTTT; CDR3 protein: CASSFVSGGANTGELFF
clone size: -; V gene: TRBV5-1; J gene: TRBJ1-2; D gene: -; CDR3 DNA: TGCGCCAGCAGCTTGGTTCGAGGCGGAAACTATGGCTACACCTTC; CDR3 protein: CASSLVRGGNYGYTF
clone size: once; V gene: TRBV5-8; J gene: TRBJ2-2; D gene: -; CDR3 DNA: TGTGCCAGCAGCTTGAGGCTGGGTCAGGGGGGCTTAGCCGGGGAGCTGTTTTTT; CDR3 protein: CASSLRLGQGGLAGELFF
clone size: -; V gene: TRBV5-6; J gene: TRBJ1-2; D gene: -; CDR3 DNA: TGTGCCAGCAGCTTGAGGGGACAATCGTCTAACTATGGCTACACCTTC; CDR3 protein: CASSLRGQSSNYGYTF
clone size: -; V gene: TRBV7-2; J gene: TRBJ1-3; D gene: -; CDR3 DNA: TGTGCCAGCACCACCCAGGGGTCTGGAAACACCATATATTTT; CDR3 protein: CASTTQGSGNTIYF
clone size: -; V gene: TRBV29-1; J gene: TRBJ2-2; D gene: -; CDR3 DNA: TGCAGCGTTGACAGGGCGAACACCGGGGAGCTGTTTTTT; CDR3 protein: CSVDRANTGELFF
clone size: -; V gene: TRBV18; J gene: TRBJ1-5; D gene: -; CDR3 DNA: TGTGCCAGCTCTCAAGGGAATCAGCCCCAGCATTTT; CDR3 protein: CASSQGNQPQHF
clone size: -; V gene: TRBV18; J gene: TRBJ2-7; D gene: TRBD2; CDR3 DNA: TGTGCCAGCTCAGGGACTAGCGGGGGTAACTCCTACGAGCAGTACTTC; CDR3 protein: CASSGTSGGNSYEQYF
clone size: -; V gene: TRBV13; J gene: TRBJ2-7; D gene: -; CDR3 DNA: TGTGCCAGCAGCTTAAACTGGGCCTACGAGCAGTACTTC; CDR3 protein: CASSLNWAYEQYF
clone size: -; V gene: TRBV7-2; J gene: TRBJ2-1; D gene: TRBD1; CDR3 DNA: TGTGCCAGCAGCTTCCACAGGGGGCCCTACAATGAGCAGTTCTTC; CDR3 protein: CASSFHRGPYNEQFF